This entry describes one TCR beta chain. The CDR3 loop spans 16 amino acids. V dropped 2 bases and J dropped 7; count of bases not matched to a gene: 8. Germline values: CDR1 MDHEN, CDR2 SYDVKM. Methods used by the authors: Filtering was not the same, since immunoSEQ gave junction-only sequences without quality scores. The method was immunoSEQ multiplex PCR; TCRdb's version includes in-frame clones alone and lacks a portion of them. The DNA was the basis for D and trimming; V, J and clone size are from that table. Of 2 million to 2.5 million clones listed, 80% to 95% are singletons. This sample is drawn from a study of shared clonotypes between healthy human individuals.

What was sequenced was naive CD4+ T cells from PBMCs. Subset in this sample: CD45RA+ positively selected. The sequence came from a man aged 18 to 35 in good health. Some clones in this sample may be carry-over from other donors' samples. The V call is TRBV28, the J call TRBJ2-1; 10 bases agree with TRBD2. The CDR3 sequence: CASSLARASGRNEQFF. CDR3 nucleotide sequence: TGTGCCAGCAGTTTAGCTCGGGCTAGCGGGAGAAATGAGCAGTTCTTC.